This entry features one T cell receptor beta chain sequence. Its specificity is unknown. V was cut by 9 bases and J by 7 bases, with 19 bases left in between. CDR3 length equals 13 residues. Germline loops: CDR1 LNHDA, CDR2 SQIVND (reference sequence). The sample comes from a study of regulatory T cells in long-lasting Graves disease. About the research overall: Antithyroid drug use was under 3 months in newly diagnosed Graves' patients. Whole-study results and caveats: Between persistent patients, 2,500 to 3,500 public clonotypes were shared, exceeding the 966 shared between new patients. The study found TRBV28, TRBJ1-2 and TRBJ2-5 favored in persistent disease.

Time point specified: newly diagnosed GD, antithyroid drugs for less than 3 months. Extracted RNA from PBMCs served as the source of the TCR library. Arm-PCR of CDR3 regions and iRepertoire HTBI primers were used to build TCR beta libraries. TCRdb analysed the multiplex PCR reads with MiXCR anew, one entry per CDR3 protein. Counted here are over 200,000 distinct CDR3 sequences, approximately 18% occurring once; the ten biggest clones make up less than 15%. The sample was also linked to a second study, of T cells in Graves' hyperthyroidism and ophthalmopathy. That paper states: Most thyroid clonotypes with frequency above 0.001 were detected in blood.

This TCR was recovered from a woman aged 25-40 years with Graves disease. The sample consisted of peripheral blood mononuclear cells (PBMCs), taken at new diagnosis, from a patient treated with antithyroid drugs. This chain connects TRBV19 to TRBJ2-7; unclear D gene. The CDR3 loop reads CASSLDTYNEQYF. As DNA, the CDR3 is TGTGCCAGCTCATTAGACACGTACAATGAGCAGTACTTC.